The TCR beta chain under discussion was sequenced for a study of blood T cell repertoires in COVID-19. Study-level background: Samples representing acute and convalescent COVID-19 were sourced from the United States, Italy and Spain.

Sequencing used immunoSEQ multiplex PCR; TCRdb keeps in-frame clones, though not all of them. The sample records approximately 210,000 clones, approximately 90% being singletons. While infection was still active, Seattle patients were enrolled and then followed longitudinally. The CDR3 consists of 11 residues. V shed 3 bases and J shed 5 bases, with 5 bases lying between them. CDR1 is KGHSH and CDR2 is LQKENI in the germline V gene. Sequenced input: peripheral blood. This chain joins TRBV18 and TRBJ2-7; D is unclear. The clonotype originates from a man aged 45-60 years with COVID-19, enrolled during active disease. CDR3 nucleotide sequence: TGTGCCAGCTCACCTCTAAACGAGCAGTACTTC. Translation gives CASSPLNEQYF. The entire variable domain, with the rest obtained from reference TRBV18 and TRBJ2-7, is as follows: NAGVMQNPRHLVRRRGQEARLRCSPMKGHSHVYWYRQLPEEGLKFMVYLQKENIIDESGMPKERFSAEFPKEGPSILRIQQVVRGDSAAYFCASSPLNEQYFGPGTRLTVT.